The 28 T cell receptor beta chains below were found in one sample sequenced in a study of cytomegalovirus exposure and HLA in healthy donors. Use of 60 Vbeta and 13 Jbeta primers characterized the PCR. The method was immunoSEQ multiplex PCR; TCRdb's version includes in-frame clones alone and lacks a portion of them. In the table there are approximately 140,000 clones, around 80% of which are singletons. The sample comprised PBMCs. These receptors originate from a middle-aged man in good health and CMV-seropositive.

The genes are TRBV11-2 and TRBJ2-2; 7 bases align to TRBD2. The CDR3 totals 19 residues. The trim removed 6 bases at V and 4 bases at J, leaving 20 bases unmatched. The germline V gene has CDR1 SGHAT and CDR2 FQNNGV. CDR3 sequence: CASRTHRTLQRDGTGELFF. CDR3 bases: TGTGCCAGCAGAACGCACCGGACACTTCAGCGGGATGGCACCGGGGAGCTGTTTTTT. Full variable domain (rest looked up from reference TRBV11-2 and TRBJ2-2): EAGVAQSPRYKIIEKRQSVAFWCNPISGHATLYWYQQILGQGPKLLIQFQNNGVVDDSQLPKDRFSAERLKGVDSTLKIQPAKLEDSAVYLCASRTHRTLQRDGTGELFFGEGSRLTVL.

This clone was seen only a few times. The chain links TRBV5-6 to TRBJ1-5; D is unclear. Per germline, CDR1 SGHDT and CDR2 YYEEEE. Trimming pared 3 bases from V and 0 bases from J, leaving 10 bases between. The CDR3 extends over 15 amino acids. Here the CDR3 DNA reads TGTGCCAGCAGCTCCACAACGTATAGCAATCAGCCCCAGCATTTT. This codes for CASSSTTYSNQPQHF.

There are a few counts of this clone. The V call is TRBV9, the J call TRBJ2-7; maybe TRBD1 (5 bases). Trimming shortened V by 4 bases and J by 6 bases, and 14 bases separated the two germline ends. Germline CDR1 is SGDLS and CDR2 is YYNGEE. The CDR3 extends over 13 amino acids. CDR3 protein: CASSPAGRGEQYF. The CDR3 region has the DNA TGTGCCAGCAGCCCCGCCGGAAGGGGCGAGCAGTACTTC.

The chain recombines TRBV18 with TRBJ2-7; 11 nucleotides agree with TRBD2. CDR1 is KGHSH, CDR2 LQKENI, per germline. J lost 7 bases, V lost 6 bases, and 8 bases had no gene match. This CDR3 contains 14 residues. CDR3 region: CASSLLAGEKEQYF. In DNA, the CDR3 is TGTGCCAGCTCTCTACTAGCGGGAGAAAAAGAGCAGTACTTC.

This clone was counted once. The chain is built from TRBV11-2 and TRBJ2-1; 9 bases line up with TRBD2. The CDR3 runs to 16 residues. Trimming at V came to 4 bases and at J to 10 bases, leaving 14 bases not matched to a gene. In germline, CDR1 is SGHAT, CDR2 FQNNGV. The CDR3 DNA is TGTGCCAGCAGCTCTAGGGGACTAGCCCCCGACAGGGAGCAGTTCTTC. Translation gives CASSSRGLAPDREQFF.

This chain joins TRBV6-5 and TRBJ1-1, with 10 bases matching TRBD1. V dropped 7 bases and J dropped 6; count of bases not matched to a gene: 5. Germline V gives CDR1 MNHEY, CDR2 SVGAGI. The CDR3 totals 13 residues. DNA of the CDR3: TGTGCCAGCAAAAAGGGACAGGGGTCTGAAGCTTTCTTT. Amino acid sequence: CASKKGQGSEAFF.

On this clone: The sample carries other DNA sequences with the same CDR3. The chain links TRBV28 to TRBJ2-7; 7 nucleotides line up with TRBD1. Germline V gives CDR1 MDHEN, CDR2 SYDVKM. J gave up 2 bases and V 5 bases, and 6 bases lay outside the gene matches. The CDR3 covers 14 residues. The CDR3 DNA reads TGTGCCAGCAGTACTCCCGGGACAGCCTACGAGCAGTACTTC. It yields the protein CASSTPGTAYEQYF. Combining the CDR3 with reference TRBV28 and TRBJ2-7 gives the whole variable domain DVKVTQSSRYLVKRTGEKVFLECVQDMDHENMFWYRQDPGLGLRLIYFSYDVKMKEKGDIPEGYSVSREKKERFSLILESASTNQTSMYLCASSTPGTAYEQYFGPGTRLTVT.

The rearrangement uses TRBV5-1 and TRBJ1-1; 7 nucleotides agree with TRBD1. Germline CDR1 reads SGHRS; CDR2 reads YFSETQ. V was clipped by 4 bases and J by 3 bases; unmatched bases: 6. The CDR3 totals 14 residues. DNA of the CDR3: TGCGCCAGCAGCCCTACAGGGGCGGACACTGAAGCTTTCTTT. Translation: CASSPTGADTEAFF.

This clone showed up just a few times. This sequence is one base from a far larger clone and is likely a read error. Other nucleotide sequences from this sample produce the same CDR3. J is TRBJ2-7 and V is TRBV5-8, with D tentatively TRBD2 (6 bases). Trimming removed 4 bases at V and 1 base at J, with 18 bases between. The germline V gene encodes CDR1 SGHTS and CDR2 YDEGEE. This CDR3 has 16 residues. The CDR3: CASSQDRGTPSYEQYF. The CDR3 DNA is TGTGCCAGCAGCCAAGATCGAGGGACTCCTTCCTACGAGCAGTACTTC.

The chain combines TRBV4-3 with TRBJ2-5, with 10 bases aligning to TRBD2. V lost 0 bases, J lost 7 bases, and 5 bases stayed unmatched. The CDR3 spans 15 residues. Germline V lookup: CDR1 LGHNA, CDR2 YSLEER. The DNA of the CDR3 is TGCGCCAGCAGCCAAGATCGAGCGGGAGGGGTGACCCAGTACTTC. It translates to CASSQDRAGGVTQYF.

The V and J genes are TRBV5-4 and TRBJ2-4; D not resolved. With 4 bases removed from V and 4 bases from J, the gap between germline ends came to 18 bases. The germline V gene has CDR1 SGHNT and CDR2 YYREEE (reference sequence). This CDR3 comprises 16 residues. CDR3: CASSPEPTKTKNIQYF. The DNA for the CDR3 is TGTGCCAGCAGCCCCGAGCCCACCAAAACTAAAAACATTCAGTACTTC. The complete variable domain, with remaining parts taken from reference TRBV5-4 and TRBJ2-4, reads ETGVTQSPTHLIKTRGQQVTLRCSSQSGHNTVSWYQQALGQGPQFIFQYYREEENGRGNFPPRFSGLQFPNYSSELNVNALELDDSALYLCASSPEPTKTKNIQYFGAGTRLSVL.

This rearrangement joins TRBV6-5 to TRBJ2-7; D may be TRBD1 (6 bases). V dropped 5 bases and J dropped 5 bases, with 19 bases sitting between them. CDR3 length: 15 residues. Germline-derived CDR1 and CDR2 are MNHEY and SVGAGI. As DNA, the CDR3 is TGTGCCAGCAGTCCCTCCCCGCAGGGGATCCACGAGCAGTACTTC. Translating gives CASSPSPQGIHEQYF.

The chain combines TRBV2 with TRBJ1-1, with D uncertain. Germline V lookup: CDR1 SNHLY, CDR2 FYNNEI. V dropped 0 bases and J dropped 3 bases, with 8 bases sitting between them. The CDR3 has 14 amino acids. CDR3 DNA: TGTGCCAGCAGTGAAGCGCGGGGATACACTGAAGCTTTCTTT. It specifies CASSEARGYTEAFF.

The V call is TRBV27, the J call TRBJ1-2; TRBD1 might be the D (6 bases). The CDR3 runs 16 residues. Trimming stripped 3 bases from V and 4 bases from J, with 18 bases between. CDR1 is MNHEY and CDR2 is SMNVEV in the germline V gene (reference sequence). As DNA, the CDR3 is TGTGCCAGCAGTTTGTGGGGGCAGGGCCTCGCCTATGGCTACACCTTC. This sequence encodes CASSLWGQGLAYGYTF.

CDR3 sequence (DNA): TGTGCCAGTAGTATCGAGGGCCAGGGGGCGAGTGAGCAGTTCTTC. Residues: CASSIEGQGASEQFF. The V gene is TRBV19, the J gene TRBJ2-1, with 8 bases lining up with TRBD1. J lost 9 bases, V lost 3 bases, and 10 bases had no gene match. The germline V gene has CDR1 LNHDA and CDR2 SQIVND (reference sequence). The CDR3 is 15 amino acids.

The rearrangement links TRBV5-4 to TRBJ2-5, with 9 bases matching TRBD1. J lost 5 bases, V lost 4 bases, and 9 bases had no gene match. The germline CDR1 and CDR2 sequences are SGHNT and YYREEE (reference sequence). The CDR3 length is 15 residues. The CDR3 reads CASSLSRTGEETQYF. CDR3 DNA sequence: TGTGCCAGCAGCCTCTCGCGGACAGGGGAGGAGACCCAGTACTTC.

The DNA for the CDR3 is TGTGCCAGCAGCCGGTCCGGGACAACCTACGAGCAGTACTTC. Translation gives CASSRSGTTYEQYF. The rearrangement uses TRBV7-2 and TRBJ2-7; perhaps TRBD1 as D (6 bases). Trimming removed 5 bases from V and 2 bases from J, with 13 bases in between. Germline V gene sequence: CDR1 SGHTA, CDR2 FQGNSA. The CDR3 runs 14 residues.

This clone was counted between two and nine times. The V and J genes are TRBV6-5 and TRBJ2-1, with TRBD2 identical over 7 bases. CDR3 size: 11 residues. V shed 5 bases and J 10 bases; nucleotides not matched to a gene: 2. Per germline, CDR1 MNHEY and CDR2 SVGAGI. The CDR3 loop reads CASSGRDEQFF. As DNA, the CDR3 is TGTGCCAGCAGTGGGAGGGACGAGCAGTTCTTC.

This chain connects TRBV27 to TRBJ2-5, with a weak D call TRBD2 (5 bases). Gene TRBJ2-7 matches the end of the DNA better, so the J call may be wrong. Germline V lookup: CDR1 MNHEY, CDR2 SMNVEV (reference sequence). The CDR3 loop spans 15 amino acids. The CDR3 loop is CASSFRGINLHEQYF. For the CDR3, the DNA is TGTGCCAGCAGTTTTCGAGGGATCAATCTCCACGAGCAGTACTTC.

V and J are TRBV4-3 and TRBJ2-2, with 9 positions matching TRBD2. Germline V CDR1 and CDR2: LGHNA, YSLEER. The CDR3 totals 16 residues. V was pared by 0 bases and J by 7 bases, with 6 bases of the junction left unmatched. The CDR3 DNA sequence: TGCGCCAGCAGCCAAGACCTACATAGCGGGAGCGGGGAGCTGTTTTTT. Translating it yields CASSQDLHSGSGELFF.

The CDR3 sequence: CASSLVSSGNTIYF. The CDR3 DNA reads TGTGCCAGCAGTTTGGTCAGCTCTGGAAACACCATATATTTT. V usage is TRBV28 and J usage is TRBJ1-3; D is uncertain. V was cut by 3 bases and J by 0 bases, with 6 bases left in between. Germline loops: CDR1 MDHEN, CDR2 SYDVKM. The CDR3 consists of 14 residues.

The V gene is TRBV5-5, the J gene TRBJ1-4, with 8 bases matching TRBD1. Germline-derived CDR1 and CDR2 are SGHKS and YYEKEE (reference sequence). This CDR3 comprises 15 residues. Germline trimming cut 4 bases from V and 6 bases from J; bases unmatched to any gene: 8. CDR3 coding DNA: TGTGCCAGCAGCCTCACGGGACAGGAGGATGAAAAACTGTTTTTT. It is translated as CASSLTGQEDEKLFF.

This rearrangement joins TRBV20-1 to TRBJ1-2; 8 bases line up with TRBD1. Germline CDR1 DFQATT, CDR2 SNEGSKA (reference sequence). The CDR3 consists of 10 residues. J was trimmed by 7 bases and V by 6 bases; bases with no gene match: 1. The CDR3 DNA sequence: TGCAGTGCCGGGACAGGTGGCTACACCTTC. Translating gives CSAGTGGYTF.

The chain is built from TRBV18 and TRBJ2-7; the D gene is possibly TRBD1 (6 bases). Trimming took off 3 bases at V and 4 bases at J, with 10 bases between the two ends. The CDR3 covers 13 residues. CDR1 and CDR2 from the germline V gene are KGHSH and LQKENI. The CDR3 protein is CASSPGQLYEQYF. CDR3 in DNA: TGTGCCAGCTCACCCGGACAGCTTTACGAGCAGTACTTC.

The J gene is TRBJ1-1, the V gene TRBV7-8; D is uncertain. Trimming shortened V by 5 bases and J by 1 base, and 8 bases separated the two germline ends. Per germline, CDR1 SGHVS and CDR2 FQNEAQ. CDR3 size: 13 residues. CDR3 bases: TGTGCCAGCAGCCCCTACGGGAACACTGAAGCTTTCTTT. It codes for CASSPYGNTEAFF.

This chain links TRBV7-2 with TRBJ2-1; TRBD2 matches at 8 bases. The V segment lost 0 bases and the J segment 2 bases; nucleotides outside the gene matches: 3. Germline V gene data show CDR1 as SGHTA and CDR2 as FQGNSA. This CDR3 is built from 16 residues. The CDR3 spells CASSLATGGTYNEQFF. The CDR3 DNA follows: TGTGCCAGCAGCTTAGCAACGGGAGGGACCTACAATGAGCAGTTCTTC. Looking up the rest from reference TRBV7-2 and TRBJ2-1 gives the full variable domain: GAGVSQSPSNKVTEKGKDVELRCDPISGHTALYWYRQSLGQGLEFLIYFQGNSAPDKSGLPSDRFSAERTGGSVSTLTIQRTQQEDSAVYLCASSLATGGTYNEQFFGPGTRLTVL.

The V call is TRBV30, the J call TRBJ1-1, with a weak D call TRBD1 (5 bases). The V end was cut by 0 bases, the J end by 3 bases, with 11 bases between. In germline, CDR1 is GTSNPN, CDR2 SVGIG (reference sequence). The CDR3 covers 14 residues. The CDR3 loop is CAWSVRQKYTEAFF. The CDR3 DNA sequence: TGTGCCTGGAGTGTACGACAGAAATACACTGAAGCTTTCTTT.

V usage is TRBV7-9 and J usage is TRBJ2-2; possibly TRBD1 for D (5 bases). In germline, CDR1 is SEHNR, CDR2 FQNEAQ (reference sequence). V gave up 1 base and J gave up 7 bases, with 13 bases separating them. This CDR3 contains 15 residues. As DNA, the CDR3 is TGTGCCAGCAGCTTAGATGGACACCTTAGCGGGGAGCTGTTTTTT. Residues: CASSLDGHLSGELFF.